This T cell receptor (beta chain) derives from a study of blood T cell repertoires in COVID-19. Study-wide background: Italy, Spain and the United States were the sources of the convalescent and acute COVID-19 samples.

The repertoire was sequenced with immunoSEQ multiplex PCR; TCRdb's copy has only in-frame clones and lacks some. There are about 130,000 clones in the sample; about four fifths occur only once, and 12% lies in the top ten. V lost 0 bases, J lost 1 base, and 10 bases stayed unmatched. The CDR3 is made up of 19 amino acids. Germline lookup yields CDR1 LNHDA and CDR2 SQIVND (reference sequence). The source of this sequence is a man aged 55 to 70 with acute or convalescent COVID-19. Input material: peripheral blood. The genes are TRBV19 and TRBJ2-4, with 9 positions matching TRBD2. The CDR3, as DNA: TGTGCCAGTAGTATAGAGGTTAGCGGGAGAAAGCCGGCCAAAAACATTCAGTACTTC. Translation gives CASSIEVSGRKPAKNIQYF.